This T cell receptor (beta chain) was sequenced for a study of blood T cell repertoires in COVID-19 (dated by TCRdb to the early 2020s). Describing the broader study: Collaborator samples came from the United States, Italy and Spain and covered acute and convalescent phases of COVID-19. Where available, HLA class I and class II types were obtained from metadata supplied by the sample provider rather than from assay-based typing. Nearly every sample came with metadata listing a de-identified subject ID, COVID-19 status, age in years and sex. The samples were drawn from two sources: the first 160 participants of the ongoing ImmuneRACE study, and 950 to 1,500 subjects contributed by 6 global collaborators. Deeply sampled blood TCRbeta repertoires from subjects exposed to, actively infected with, or recovered from COVID-19 were included in the dataset. The repertoires were made available in a free public database intended to serve as a resource for research on the immune response to SARS-CoV-2. The prospective study material was composed of cDNA or gDNA derived from T cells, B-cell-depleted T cells, or PBMCs. Broader findings and caveats from the paper: Clinical and demographic metadata were provided uncurated, with the amount varying by source and participant.

As concerns this clone: Which antigen it targets is not known. No per-base quality is available; no much larger clone lies one base away.

The trim is 4 bases for V and 2 bases for J, with a gap of 13 bases between the germline ends. As encoded in the germline V gene, CDR1 is SGHDT while CDR2 is YYEEEE. The CDR3 sequence holds 16 residues, the cysteine and phenylalanine included. Here the CDR3 DNA is all that survives: 48 bases in frame from base 1. The immunoSEQ Assay, a bias-controlled multiplex PCR, was used to amplify TCRbeta CDR3 regions from genomic DNA. For the original study's pipeline: Nucleated cell counts per sample were estimated from amplification of reference gene primers within the assay. To quantify the absolute abundance of each unique TCRbeta CDR3 rearrangement, sequence reads were collapsed and filtered. Productive Simpson clonality was computed per sample as the square root of Simpson's diversity index over productive rearrangements. TCRdb mirrors the immuneACCESS table, restricted to in-frame sequences. Some clones are absent from its copies; in checked studies, under half trace to an unresolved V gene, and the reason for the others is unknown. V, J and clone size derive from that table, while D and trimming were established from the DNA sequence. A total of some 200,000 clones appear in this sample, 90% to 95% of them only once. The ten largest clones represent 0.76% of the sample.

In Seattle, one collaborating source enrolled patients while the infection was active and tracked those patients longitudinally over the course of disease. Each collaborating institution followed its own protocols to collect whole blood in K2EDTA tubes. For TCRbeta analysis, collaborators shipped samples as frozen whole blood, isolated PBMCs, or DNA extracted from either of those sample types. The V gene is TRBV5-6 and the J gene is TRBJ1-6, with no confident D gene call. The source material was peripheral blood. The receptor was derived from a man younger than 40 with COVID-19, enrolled during active disease. The CDR3 in this case is CASSQTEGTYNSPLHF. DNA sequence: TGTGCCAGCAGCCAGACGGAGGGCACCTATAATTCACCCCTCCACTTT.